These 12 T cell receptor beta chains share one sample of origin, sequenced in a study of beta chain features in type 1 diabetes. These receptors' antigens are unknown. The entirety of the isolated RNA underwent reverse transcription, so expressed TCRB transcripts were sequenced. Libraries were prepared by immunoSEQ multiplex PCR; TCRdb keeps only in-frame clonotypes and omits some of them. This table has about 660,000 clones, more than 12% appearing once. Study-level findings and limits: Moderate but significant shortening of TCRB CDR3s was recorded in all four CD4+ subsets from Type 1 diabetes patients.

The sequenced material came from naive CD4+ T cells from blood. These receptors were collected from a man aged 18-30 years with type 1 diabetes.

The CDR3 loop reads CAWAMLYNEQFF. CDR3 in DNA: TGTGCCTGGGCCATGCTATACAATGAGCAGTTCTTC. The chain links TRBV30 to TRBJ2-1; D not resolved. Trimming removed 5 bases at V and 4 bases at J, with 9 bases between. Germline assignment: CDR1 GTSNPN and CDR2 SVGIG (reference sequence). CDR3 length: 12 amino acids.

In its sample, this clone was seen a few times. The genes are TRBV7-2 and TRBJ2-5; D is possibly TRBD1 (6 bases). With 1 base removed from V and 5 bases from J, the gap between germline ends came to 14 bases. Germline lookup yields CDR1 SGHTA and CDR2 FQGNSA. The CDR3 is 15 residues long. The CDR3 loop reads CASSLGLRGGETQYF. The CDR3 region has the DNA TGTGCCAGCAGCTTAGGTCTCAGGGGCGGGGAGACCCAGTACTTC.

This sequence joins TRBV9 and TRBJ2-2; TRBD2 aligns across 8 bases. Germline V gene sequence: CDR1 SGDLS, CDR2 YYNGEE. The CDR3 spans 15 residues. The V segment lost 0 bases and the J segment 7 bases; nucleotides outside the gene matches: 5. In nucleotides, the CDR3 is TGTGCCAGCAGCGTAGGTAGCGGGGAGAACGGGGAGCTGTTTTTT. Its translation: CASSVGSGENGELFF. Complete variable domain (other parts from reference TRBV9 and TRBJ2-2): DSGVTQTPKHLITATGQRVTLRCSPRSGDLSVYWYQQSLDQGLQFLIQYYNGEERAKGNILERFSAQQFPDLHSELNLSSLELGDSALYFCASSVGSGENGELFFGEGSRLTVL.

This clone has a handful of counts. The gene calls are TRBV7-9 and TRBJ1-1; possible D gene TRBD1, 5 bases. The CDR3 is 14 residues long. Trimming removed 3 bases from V and 4 bases from J, with 12 bases in between. Germline V gene lookup returns CDR1 SEHNR and CDR2 FQNEAQ (reference sequence). The CDR3 spells CASSFVGGSTEAFF. The CDR3 DNA is TGTGCCAGCAGCTTTGTCGGGGGAAGCACTGAAGCTTTCTTT. Drawing the rest from reference TRBV7-9 and TRBJ1-1, the complete variable domain is DTGVSQNPRHKITKRGQNVTFRCDPISEHNRLYWYRQTLGQGPEFLTYFQNEAQLEKSRLLSDRFSAERPKGSFSTLEIQRTEQGDSAMYLCASSFVGGSTEAFFGQGTRLTVV.

V gene TRBV9 combines with J gene TRBJ2-2; 9 bases are shared with TRBD2. J was trimmed by 5 bases and V by 5 bases; bases with no gene match: 7. The CDR3 consists of 15 residues. Germline CDR1 is SGDLS and CDR2 is YYNGEE. CDR3 nucleotides: TGTGCCAGCAGTCTTAGCGGGAGTAGAACCGGGGAGCTGTTTTTT. The encoded protein is CASSLSGSRTGELFF.

This chain connects TRBV7-9 to TRBJ1-1, with D hard to call. This CDR3 has 16 amino acids. CDR1 is SEHNR and CDR2 is FQNEAQ in the germline V gene (reference sequence). V lost 0 bases, J lost 4 bases, and 15 bases lay in between. CDR3 nucleotide sequence: TGTGCCAGCAGCTTAGCGGGTAGACCTCTGGTCACTGAAGCTTTCTTT. Protein: CASSLAGRPLVTEAFF.

In this sample, this clone turned up a few times. The chain links TRBV9 to TRBJ1-5; D remains unclear. Deletions cut 3 bases from V and 0 bases from J, with 13 bases between. The germline V gene encodes CDR1 SGDLS and CDR2 YYNGEE. The CDR3 totals 16 residues. CDR3 protein: CASSAGEPSSNQPQHF. DNA for the CDR3: TGTGCCAGCAGCGCTGGAGAACCCTCTAGCAATCAGCCCCAGCATTTT.

The gene calls are TRBV30 and TRBJ1-5; D call uncertain. Deletions cut 0 bases from V and 3 bases from J, with 9 bases between. This CDR3 contains 14 residues. Germline CDR1 GTSNPN, CDR2 SVGIG (reference sequence). CDR3 loop: CAWSVRLINQPQHF. The CDR3 coding sequence is TGTGCCTGGAGTGTACGACTGATCAATCAGCCCCAGCATTTT.

The chain links TRBV29-1 to TRBJ1-4; the D is unclear. CDR3 length: 13 amino acids. Germline CDR1 reads SQVTM; CDR2 reads ANQGSEA. Trimming shortened V by 0 bases and J by 11 bases, and 13 bases separated the two germline ends. The CDR3 DNA reads as TGCAGCGTTGAAGATCAAACGGCGGGCAAACTGTTTTTT. Translation gives CSVEDQTAGKLFF.

On this clone itself: Other DNA sequences in this sample translate to the same CDR3. The gene calls are TRBV18 and TRBJ1-2, with 7 nucleotides matching TRBD1. J lost 0 bases, V lost 3 bases, and 4 bases had no gene match. Germline V gene lookup returns CDR1 KGHSH and CDR2 LQKENI. This CDR3 is built from 15 residues. The CDR3 DNA reads as TGTGCCAGCTCACCCCGGGACAGCCCTAACTATGGCTACACCTTC. The encoded protein is CASSPRDSPNYGYTF.

The chain has TRBV30 and TRBJ1-5; D is uncertain. Germline V gene sequence: CDR1 GTSNPN, CDR2 SVGIG (reference sequence). The V end lost 2 bases, the J end lost 9 bases, and 8 bases lay between the germline ends. The CDR3 spans 11 residues. Here the CDR3 DNA reads TGTGCCTGGAGTTCATCGGGGCCCCAGCATTTT. It codes for CAWSSSGPQHF.

The chain joins TRBV13 to TRBJ2-1, with D perhaps matching TRBD2 (6 bases). V shed 11 bases and J shed 7 bases, with 15 bases lying between them. Germline V gives CDR1 PRHDT, CDR2 FYEKMQ (reference sequence). The CDR3 is 12 residues long. The CDR3 loop is CAEPASANEQFF. The CDR3 DNA follows: TGTGCCGAGCCGGCTAGCGCGAATGAGCAGTTCTTC.